Below are 2 T cell receptor beta chains sequenced from a single sample in a study of somatic mutations in cytotoxic T cells in rheumatoid arthritis (dated by TCRdb to 2017 to 2019). Library creation used the immunoSEQ multiplex PCR assay. This is the immuneACCESS table as TCRdb keeps it, with only in-frame sequences that have V and J called. A part of the clones is gone; compared with another copy, unresolved V genes explain less than half, and the rest is unexplained. The sample profile shows roughly 20,000 clones; 73% of them were found once. The top ten constitute over 20% of the sample. Sequenced: CD8+ T cells sorted from blood. These TCRs come from a woman aged 55-69 years in good health.

This sequence joins TRBV7-8 and TRBJ1-6, with D possibly being TRBD1 (5 bases). Looked up from germline, CDR1 is SGHVS and CDR2 is FQNEAQ. Between the trimmed V and J ends, which lost 5 bases and 9 bases, there was a span of 20 bases. The CDR3 is 16 residues long. The CDR3 sequence is CASSHRTSYLGSPLHF. In DNA, the CDR3 is TGTGCCAGCAGCCACAGGACTTCGTACCTTGGTTCACCCCTCCACTTT.

The chain uses TRBV30 and TRBJ1-2; D might be TRBD1 (5 bases). This CDR3 comprises 14 residues. The V and J ends lost 0 bases and 6 bases respectively, with 14 bases between them. The germline V gene encodes CDR1 GTSNPN and CDR2 SVGIG (reference sequence). CDR3 region: CAWSVGPAPNGYTF. CDR3 nucleotide sequence: TGTGCCTGGAGTGTGGGACCCGCCCCCAATGGCTACACCTTC.